This TCR beta chain was sequenced in a study of cytomegalovirus exposure and HLA in healthy donors. As regards this clone: Its specificity is not known. The junction does not match germline at one end; this may be a read error. Other DNA sequences in this sample translate to the same CDR3.

CDR3 length equals 19 residues. CDR1 is SGHTA and CDR2 is FQGNSA in the germline V gene. It was with 60 Vbeta and 13 Jbeta primers that the PCR ran. The protocol was immunoSEQ multiplex PCR, while the TCRdb copy is restricted to in-frame clones and leaves out a portion. The sample lists some 200,000 clones, about four fifths occurring once. Study outcomes and limitations: The study flagged some 170 TCR beta chains as cytomegalovirus-associated. Using the classifier, cytomegalovirus status was reportedly diagnosed with high specificity and sensitivity. The authors considered a cluster of highly shared sequence variants likely to be a sequencing artifact.

The specimen sequenced was PBMCs. V usage is TRBV7-2 and J usage is TRBJ2-1, with 7 bases fitting TRBD1. This TCR was recovered from a girl aged 5 to 17 in good health and CMV-seropositive. The CDR3 here is CASSPRRTGSVSSYNEQFF. CDR3 nucleotides: TGCGCCAGCAGCCCGAGGAGGACAGGCTCCGTTAGCTCCTACAATGAGCAGTTCTTC. Complete variable domain (other parts from reference TRBV7-2 and TRBJ2-1): GAGVSQSPSNKVTEKGKDVELRCDPISGHTALYWYRQSLGQGLEFLIYFQGNSAPDKSGLPSDRFSAERTGGSVSTLTIQRTQQEDSAVYLCASSPRRTGSVSSYNEQFFGPGTRLTVL.